This T cell receptor beta chain stems from a study of blood T cell repertoires in COVID-19. The assay was immunoSEQ multiplex PCR, and TCRdb's table has in-frame clones only and misses some. Of approximately 230,000 clones listed, about 90% are singletons. The V gene's germline CDR1 is MNHEY and CDR2 SMNVEV (reference sequence). With 8 bases removed from V and 1 base from J, the gap between germline ends came to 6 bases. The CDR3 totals 12 residues. The gene calls are TRBV27 and TRBJ1-5; D is unclear. The specimen sequenced was peripheral blood. The sequence was collected from a man aged 18 to 30 with active or convalescent COVID-19. CDR3 DNA: TGTGCCAGCGGTCGGAGCAATCAGCCCCAGCATTTT. Its protein product is CASGRSNQPQHF.